The next 21 T cell receptor beta chains were all read from a single sample in a study of cytomegalovirus exposure and HLA in healthy donors. The PCR was carried out with 60 Vbeta primers and 13 Jbeta primers. TCRdb's copy holds only in-frame clones and misses some; the assay was immunoSEQ multiplex PCR. The sample lists more than 150,000 clones; around four fifths were seen once. The material sequenced was PBMCs. All receptors derive from a woman in her 30s in good health and CMV-seronegative.

This clone occurred once. This chain links TRBV4-2 with TRBJ1-2; the match to TRBD1 covers 11 bases. From germline, CDR1 is LGHNA and CDR2 YNFKEQ. The V and J ends lost 1 base and 0 bases, in that order; junction bases with no gene match: 10. This CDR3 region has 19 residues. Written as DNA, the CDR3 is TGTGCCAGCAGCCAAGCCTCCGGGACAGGGGGTCTTGCTAACTATGGCTACACCTTC. Its protein is CASSQASGTGGLANYGYTF.

The chain employs TRBV30 and TRBJ2-5; 8 nucleotides line up with TRBD1. The length of the CDR3 is 11 residues. CDR1 is GTSNPN, CDR2 SVGIG, per germline (reference sequence). After removal of 8 bases from V and 7 bases from J, the junction contained 6 bases not matched to a gene. This chain's CDR3 is CAGGTGGTQYF. Written as DNA, the CDR3 is TGTGCCGGCGGGACAGGAGGGACCCAGTACTTC.

DNA of the CDR3: TGCGCCAGCAGTGCAAATTACGAGCAGTACTTC. This sequence encodes CASSANYEQYF. The rearrangement links TRBV10-2 to TRBJ2-7; unclear D gene. Trimming removed 4 bases from V and 4 bases from J, with 5 bases in between. The CDR3 contains 11 residues. CDR1 WSHSY and CDR2 SAAADI come from the germline V gene.

The chain joins TRBV27 to TRBJ1-2; 10 bases fit TRBD1. CDR1 and CDR2 (germline): MNHEY, SMNVEV (reference sequence). V lost 2 bases and J lost 3; bases outside the gene matches: 6. CDR3 length: 16 residues. Here the CDR3 reads CASSLLGQGLDYGYTF. The CDR3 DNA reads as TGTGCCAGCAGTTTACTGGGACAGGGGCTGGACTATGGCTACACCTTC.

The chain employs TRBV4-1 and TRBJ2-7; 9 bases fit TRBD1. The CDR3 has 15 residues. Germline CDR1 MGHRA, CDR2 YSYEKL. The ends lost 2 bases at V and 2 bases at J; junction bases unmatched: 4. CDR3 protein: CASSQRDRAAYEQYF. CDR3 nucleotide sequence: TGCGCCAGCAGCCAAAGGGACAGGGCAGCCTACGAGCAGTACTTC.

The gene calls are TRBV10-3 and TRBJ2-7; D might be TRBD1 (6 bases). The germline V gene has CDR1 ENHRY and CDR2 SYGVKD. The CDR3 contains 15 residues. Trimming left V 3 bases short and J 3 bases short, with 15 bases between. Here the CDR3 DNA reads TGTGCCATCAGTGATCCCCACAGGGTAGGCTACGAGCAGTACTTC. It translates to CAISDPHRVGYEQYF.

The chain employs TRBV19 and TRBJ1-1, with 9 bases identical to TRBD1. The germline gives CDR1 LNHDA, CDR2 SQIVND (reference sequence). Unmatched junction bases numbered 3, after V lost 5 bases and J lost 11 bases. The CDR3 contains 11 residues. The CDR3 DNA reads as TGTGCCAGTAGTGCGGGGACAGGGGCTTTCTTT. Protein product: CASSAGTGAFF.

V usage is TRBV6-5 and J usage is TRBJ2-7; D is perhaps TRBD2 (6 bases). Germline-derived CDR1 and CDR2 are MNHEY and SVGAGI. The CDR3 runs 15 residues. V gave up 2 bases and J gave up 6 bases, with 17 bases separating them. Written as DNA, the CDR3 is TGTGCCAGCAGTTACCAGGGACTTGGCCGGAGCGAGCAGTACTTC. Encoded protein: CASSYQGLGRSEQYF.

This sequence joins TRBV19 and TRBJ1-6, with 7 bases that match TRBD1. Germline lookup yields CDR1 LNHDA and CDR2 SQIVND (reference sequence). Trimming removed 1 base from V and 6 bases from J; junction bases left unmatched: 9. The CDR3 runs 17 residues. The CDR3 region is CASSIVLGGGSNSPLHF. As DNA, the CDR3 is TGTGCCAGTAGTATAGTTCTAGGAGGGGGCAGTAATTCACCCCTCCACTTT.

This chain links TRBV16 with TRBJ1-3, with TRBD1 as a possible D gene (6 bases). This CDR3 has 17 residues. Trimming pared 1 base from V and 4 bases from J, leaving 17 bases between. The germline gives CDR1 KGHSY, CDR2 FQNENV. The CDR3 spells CASSQFGQGPSGNTIYF. The CDR3 coding sequence is TGTGCCAGCAGCCAATTTGGCCAGGGGCCCTCAGGAAACACCATATATTTT. The complete variable domain, with remaining parts taken from reference TRBV16 and TRBJ1-3, reads GEEVAQTPKHLVRGEGQKAKLYCAPIKGHSYVFWYQQVLKNEFKFLISFQNENVFDETGMPKERFSAKCLPNSPCSLEIQATKLEDSAVYFCASSQFGQGPSGNTIYFGEGSWLTVV.

The chain joins TRBV25-1 to TRBJ2-6; D unresolved. The CDR3 is 15 amino acids. Trimming left V 4 bases short and J 0 bases short, with 7 bases between. CDR1 is MGHDK, CDR2 SYGVNS, per germline. The CDR3 DNA reads TGTGCCAGCAGTGGAGAGTACTCTGGGGCCAACGTCCTGACTTTC. Translating gives CASSGEYSGANVLTF.

The CDR3 DNA sequence: TGTGCCAGCAGTGCGTTCGGTAGCAATCAGCCCCAGCATTTT. It is translated as CASSAFGSNQPQHF. This sequence joins TRBV2 and TRBJ1-5; D not resolved. Trimming left V 4 bases short and J 0 bases short, with 7 bases between. The CDR3 is 14 amino acids. Germline CDR1 SNHLY, CDR2 FYNNEI. The entire variable domain, with the rest obtained from reference TRBV2 and TRBJ1-5, is as follows: EPEVTQTPSHQVTQMGQEVILRCVPISNHLYFYWYRQILGQKVEFLVSFYNNEISEKSEIFDDQFSVERPDGSNFTLKIRSTKLEDSAMYFCASSAFGSNQPQHFGDGTRLSIL.

The CDR3 nucleotides read TGTGCCACCTTAAGAGACAGGGGAGGAGAGACCCAGTACTTC. It codes for CATLRDRGGETQYF. The chain recombines TRBV2 with TRBJ2-5; 8 bases are shared with TRBD1. This CDR3 region has 14 residues. The germline V gene has CDR1 SNHLY and CDR2 FYNNEI. V trimming: 10 bases; J trimming: 4 bases; junction bases outside the gene matches: 11.

This chain connects TRBV12-5 to TRBJ1-1; no clear D. From germline, CDR1 is LGHNT and CDR2 FRNRAP. V shed 6 bases and J shed 7 bases, with 12 bases lying between them. The CDR3 contains 12 residues. The DNA of the CDR3 is TGTGCTAGTGGAGGCTACAGCTTTGAAGCTTTCTTT. It is translated as CASGGYSFEAFF.

The chain joins TRBV18 to TRBJ1-1; D is possibly TRBD1 (5 bases). The CDR3 consists of 16 residues. Germline V lookup: CDR1 KGHSH, CDR2 LQKENI. The ends were cut back, 2 bases at V and 3 bases at J, with 16 bases in the middle. The CDR3 reads CASSPNRLLADTEAFF. The CDR3, as DNA: TGTGCCAGCTCACCAAACAGGTTGTTGGCGGACACTGAAGCTTTCTTT.

In its sample, this clone was seen once. V gene TRBV27 combines with J gene TRBJ2-1; 9 positions agree with TRBD2. The germline V gene has CDR1 MNHEY and CDR2 SMNVEV (reference sequence). The V and J ends lost 6 bases and 3 bases, in that order; junction bases with no gene match: 9. The CDR3 contains 16 residues. DNA of the CDR3: TGTGCCAGCAGCCCATCTAGCGGGGTACTCTACAATGAGCAGTTCTTC. It translates to CASSPSSGVLYNEQFF.

The CDR3 is CASSQGLAGVDTQYF. In DNA, the CDR3 is TGCGCCAGCAGCCAAGGGCTAGCTGGGGTCGATACGCAGTATTTT. The chain combines TRBV4-1 with TRBJ2-3, with D possibly matching TRBD2 (5 bases). CDR3 length: 15 residues. The V gene's germline CDR1 is MGHRA and CDR2 YSYEKL. V was pared by 1 base and J by 6 bases, with 14 bases between.

J is TRBJ2-3 and V is TRBV9; the match to TRBD2 covers 9 bases. The CDR3 spans 15 residues. V dropped 0 bases and J dropped 4; count of bases not matched to a gene: 3. Germline V gene lookup returns CDR1 SGDLS and CDR2 YYNGEE. The CDR3 bases are TGTGCCAGCAGCGTAGCGGAGCGGGGGGCAGATACGCAGTATTTT. This translates into CASSVAERGADTQYF.

The chain recombines TRBV11-2 with TRBJ2-3; D unclear. Trimming took off 5 bases at V and 8 bases at J, with 11 bases between the two ends. This CDR3 has 12 amino acids. Per germline, CDR1 SGHAT and CDR2 FQNNGV. This chain's CDR3 is CASSPTVSTQYF. The CDR3 DNA reads TGTGCCAGCAGCCCGACTGTCAGTACGCAGTATTTT.

This chain uses TRBV19 with TRBJ1-6; TRBD1 matches 7 bases. The CDR3 consists of 15 residues. The V segment lost 3 bases and the J segment 9 bases; nucleotides outside the gene matches: 8. From germline, CDR1 is LNHDA and CDR2 SQIVND (reference sequence). CDR3 amino acids: CASSMVGQKGSPLHF. The CDR3 nucleotides read TGTGCCAGTAGTATGGTGGGACAGAAAGGTTCACCCCTCCACTTT.

The chain combines TRBV6-5 with TRBJ2-7; 7 bases agree with TRBD1. This CDR3 comprises 13 residues. J gave up 4 bases and V 5 bases, and 5 bases lay outside the gene matches. Per the germline V gene, CDR1 is MNHEY and CDR2 is SVGAGI. CDR3 loop: CASSRQGQYEQYF. CDR3 coding DNA: TGTGCCAGCAGTCGACAGGGTCAGTACGAGCAGTACTTC.